This T cell receptor beta chain appears in the sequencing data of a study of cytomegalovirus exposure and HLA in healthy donors. The PCR ran on 60 Vbeta and 13 Jbeta primers. Sequenced by immunoSEQ multiplex PCR; TCRdb stores in-frame clones only, minus some. The data hold around 140,000 clones, with more than 70% observed a single time. The CDR3 consists of 14 residues. J was trimmed by 2 bases and V by 5 bases; bases with no gene match: 4. CDR1 is SGHAT and CDR2 is FQDESV in the germline V gene (reference sequence). V gene TRBV11-1 combines with J gene TRBJ2-7; 9 nucleotides line up with TRBD1. The sequence was collected from a man over 45 in good health and CMV-seropositive. Sample: PBMCs. In nucleotides, the CDR3 is TGTGCCAGCAGCACCGGGACAGGGCCCTACGAGCAGTACTTC. It specifies CASSTGTGPYEQYF.